The 32 T cell receptor beta chains listed next were all sequenced from one sample in a study of blood T cell repertoires in COVID-19. Assay: immunoSEQ multiplex PCR; the TCRdb copy retains only in-frame clones and omits some. The sample yields approximately 180,000 clones, approximately 85% seen once. Material for sequencing was peripheral blood. The receptor source for this set is a human donor with active or convalescent COVID-19. The donor label of this sample is uncertain.

In this sample, this clone turned up once. This chain uses TRBV28 with TRBJ1-2; D is unresolved. CDR3 length: 13 residues. The V end lost 5 bases, the J end lost 0 bases, and 7 bases lay between the germline ends. The V gene's germline CDR1 is MDHEN and CDR2 SYDVKM. CDR3 nucleotides: TGTGCCAGCAGTGTGAGTACTAACTATGGCTACACCTTC. Its translation is CASSVSTNYGYTF.

The genes are TRBV12-5 and TRBJ1-5; possibly TRBD1 for D (5 bases). Trimming shortened V by 7 bases and J by 6 bases, and 13 bases separated the two germline ends. The germline V gene has CDR1 LGHNT and CDR2 FRNRAP. The CDR3 runs 13 residues. The CDR3 reads CASAQVQVQPQHF. CDR3 nucleotide sequence: TGTGCTAGTGCCCAAGTACAGGTTCAGCCCCAGCATTTT.

Note on this clone: A much larger clone differs from this one at a single base, so this may be a read error. The chain recombines TRBV28 with TRBJ1-5, with 7 bases that match TRBD1. The ends lost 6 bases at V and 3 bases at J; junction bases unmatched: 2. CDR3 size: 13 residues. The germline CDR1 and CDR2 sequences are MDHEN and SYDVKM. The CDR3 reads CASRQGINQPQHF. CDR3 coding DNA: TGTGCCAGCAGACAGGGGATCAATCAGCCCCAGCATTTT.

This sequence joins TRBV11-3 and TRBJ2-7, with D possibly TRBD2 on 6 matching bases. Germline CDR1 SGHNT, CDR2 YENEEA. This CDR3 is built from 13 residues. V gave up 3 bases and J gave up 7 bases, with 13 bases separating them. The CDR3 is CASSFSGGWEQYF. The CDR3 nucleotides read TGTGCCAGCAGCTTTAGCGGTGGGTGGGAGCAGTACTTC.

This clone appeared once. This sequence joins TRBV7-2 and TRBJ1-1; 12 bases fit TRBD1. The CDR3 spans 15 residues. From germline, CDR1 is SGHTA and CDR2 FQGNSA. Unmatched junction bases numbered 3, after V lost 3 bases and J lost 4 bases. The CDR3, as DNA: TGTGCCAGCAGCTTGGGACAGGGGGCTATCACTGAAGCTTTCTTT. This translates into CASSLGQGAITEAFF.

The chain couples TRBV11-3 to TRBJ2-3; unclear D gene. There are 14 residues in the CDR3. Germline V gene data show CDR1 as SGHNT and CDR2 as YENEEA. V was clipped by 0 bases and J by 6 bases, with 10 bases between them. CDR3 nucleotide sequence: TGTGCCAGCAGCTTAGAAGCCCTAGAGGATACGCAGTATTTT. This gives the protein CASSLEALEDTQYF. Together with reference TRBV11-3 and TRBJ2-3, the CDR3 gives the full variable domain: EAGVVQSPRYKIIEKKQPVAFWCNPISGHNTLYWYLQNLGQGPELLIRYENEEAVDDSQLPKDRFSAERLKGVDSTLKIQPAELGDSAVYLCASSLEALEDTQYFGPGTRLTVL.

This sequence joins TRBV29-1 and TRBJ1-6; 9 positions agree with TRBD1. The J segment lost 7 bases and the V segment lost 6 bases, leaving 4 bases of the junction unmatched. The CDR3 length is 13 residues. Germline V CDR1 and CDR2: SQVTM, ANQGSEA. CDR3 residues: CSVGTGRNSPLHF. The CDR3 DNA reads TGCAGCGTCGGGACAGGGCGCAATTCACCCCTCCACTTT. The whole variable domain, filled in from reference TRBV29-1 and TRBJ1-6, reads SAVISQKPSRDICQRGTSLTIQCQVDSQVTMMFWYRQQPGQSLTLIATANQGSEATYESGFVIDKFPISRPNLTFSTLTVSNMSPEDSSIYLCSVGTGRNSPLHFGNGTRLTVT.

V gene TRBV7-2 combines with J gene TRBJ1-5; no definite D call. Germline CDR1 and CDR2: SGHTA and FQGNSA. The length of the CDR3 is 14 residues. Between the trimmed V and J ends, which lost 1 base and 2 bases, there was a span of 6 bases. The DNA for the CDR3 is TGTGCCAGCAGCTTAGTAGCGGGCAATCAGCCCCAGCATTTT. This encodes CASSLVAGNQPQHF.

As for this clone: At one of its ends the junction is not consistent with the germline gene, which may arise from a read error. The chain combines TRBV7-7 with TRBJ2-3, with 7 bases lining up with TRBD2. Per germline, CDR1 SSHAT and CDR2 FNYEAQ (reference sequence). The CDR3 length is 14 residues. The CDR3 loop is CASSFGGSGDTQYF. In nucleotides, the CDR3 is TGTGCTAGCAGCTTCGGCGGGAGCGGGGATACGCAGTATTTT.

The chain employs TRBV19 and TRBJ2-3, with a weak D call TRBD1 (6 bases). The CDR3 has 15 residues. V gave up 6 bases and J gave up 0 bases, with 13 bases separating them. Germline V gives CDR1 LNHDA, CDR2 SQIVND (reference sequence). In DNA form, the CDR3 reads TGTGCCAGTAGCTCCATCACAGGGAGCACAGATACGCAGTATTTT. Amino acid sequence: CASSSITGSTDTQYF.

The chain joins TRBV6-6 to TRBJ2-7; a possible D gene is TRBD1 (6 bases). The V end was cut by 6 bases, the J end by 6 bases, with 15 bases between. CDR3 length equals 13 residues. The germline V gene has CDR1 MNHNY and CDR2 SVGAGI (reference sequence). The CDR3 nucleotides are TGTGCCAGCAGCTCCTGGGGGCAGGCCGAGCAGTACTTC. This translates into CASSSWGQAEQYF.

The V gene is TRBV5-1, the J gene TRBJ2-3; tentatively, D is TRBD2 (5 bases). V was pared by 4 bases and J by 2 bases, with 14 bases between. The CDR3 contains 15 residues. Per germline, CDR1 SGHRS and CDR2 YFSETQ. The chain's CDR3 is CASSNPPGDTDTQYF. CDR3 coding DNA: TGCGCCAGCAGCAACCCCCCCGGGGACACAGATACGCAGTATTTT. The whole variable domain, remainder taken from reference TRBV5-1 and TRBJ2-3, is KAGVTQTPRYLIKTRGQQVTLSCSPISGHRSVSWYQQTPGQGLQFLFEYFSETQRNKGNFPGRFSGRQFSNSRSEMNVSTLELGDSALYLCASSNPPGDTDTQYFGPGTRLTVL.

The chain links TRBV7-2 to TRBJ2-1; D is undetermined. CDR3 size: 11 residues. The germline CDR1 and CDR2 sequences are SGHTA and FQGNSA. Trimming pared 5 bases from V and 10 bases from J, leaving 9 bases between. The CDR3 loop is CASSPRREQFF. CDR3 nucleotide sequence: TGTGCCAGCAGCCCCCGGCGGGAGCAGTTCTTC.

The CDR3 reads CASSLAGGTTGELFF. In DNA, the CDR3 is TGTGCCAGCAGCTTAGCCGGCGGGACCACCGGGGAGCTGTTTTTT. The V call is TRBV7-6, the J call TRBJ2-2; a possible D gene is TRBD2 (6 bases). The CDR3 contains 15 residues. Germline V lookup: CDR1 SGHVS, CDR2 FNYEAQ. V lost 0 bases, J lost 4 bases, and 9 bases lay in between.

J is TRBJ2-7 and V is TRBV9; 7 nucleotides match TRBD1. This CDR3 spans 15 amino acids. In germline, CDR1 is SGDLS, CDR2 YYNGEE. V lost 1 base and J lost 3; bases outside the gene matches: 7. The CDR3 loop reads CASSVRSGQNYEQYF. The CDR3 DNA reads as TGTGCCAGCAGCGTACGTTCGGGACAGAACTACGAGCAGTACTTC.

V usage is TRBV11-2 and J usage is TRBJ1-4; D is unclear. The CDR3 spans 14 residues. The V end lost 5 bases, the J end lost 0 bases, and 7 bases lay between the germline ends. Germline V gene lookup returns CDR1 SGHAT and CDR2 FQNNGV. CDR3: CASSPPTTNEKLFF. CDR3 coding DNA: TGTGCCAGCAGCCCCCCAACAACTAATGAAAAACTGTTTTTT.

The J gene is TRBJ2-2, the V gene TRBV4-2; no clear D gene. CDR3 length equals 14 residues. Between the trimmed V and J ends, which lost 1 base and 4 bases, there was a span of 7 bases. CDR1 LGHNA and CDR2 YNFKEQ come from the germline V gene. CDR3: CASSQGYGTGELFF. CDR3 DNA sequence: TGTGCCAGCAGCCAAGGATACGGCACCGGGGAGCTGTTTTTT.

The chain combines TRBV27 with TRBJ2-3; D unresolved. CDR1 MNHEY and CDR2 SMNVEV come from the germline V gene (reference sequence). The V end was cut by 8 bases, the J end by 5 bases, with 17 bases between. This CDR3 region has 14 residues. In DNA form, the CDR3 reads TGTGCCAGCCAGGTCCAGGTGGAAGGAGATACGCAGTATTTT. It is translated as CASQVQVEGDTQYF.

The V call is TRBV3-1 (or the pseudogene TRBV3-2), the J call TRBJ1-3, with 9 bases fitting TRBD1. CDR3 length: 17 residues. Trimming took 0 bases from V and 4 from J; bases not matched to a gene: 7. CDR1 and CDR2 (germline): LGHDT, YNNKEL (reference sequence). The CDR3 DNA reads as TGTGCCAGCAGCCAAGAAAGTACAGGGGGCTACGGAAACACCATATATTTT. Protein sequence: CASSQESTGGYGNTIYF.

The chain joins TRBV5-4 to TRBJ2-1, with 8 bases fitting TRBD1. CDR1 is SGHNT and CDR2 is YYREEE in the germline V gene (reference sequence). This CDR3 comprises 13 residues. V dropped 5 bases and J dropped 7; count of bases not matched to a gene: 5. The CDR3 nucleotides read TGTGCCAGCAGTGCACAGGGGGGTAATGAGCAGTTCTTC. Protein sequence: CASSAQGGNEQFF. Together with reference TRBV5-4 and TRBJ2-1, the CDR3 gives the full variable domain: ETGVTQSPTHLIKTRGQQVTLRCSSQSGHNTVSWYQQALGQGPQFIFQYYREEENGRGNFPPRFSGLQFPNYSSELNVNALELDDSALYLCASSAQGGNEQFFGPGTRLTVL.

CDR3 DNA sequence: TGTGCCAGCAGCTGGACTCCTCCAATCAGGGAGACCCAGTACTTC. This gives the protein CASSWTPPIRETQYF. This sequence joins TRBV5-6 and TRBJ2-5; tentative D call: TRBD2 (5 bases). This CDR3 is built from 15 residues. Trimming took off 3 bases at V and 5 bases at J, with 17 bases between the two ends. The germline V gene has CDR1 SGHDT and CDR2 YYEEEE.

This clone was observed a few times. This chain connects TRBV6-5 to TRBJ1-2; TRBD1 aligns across 8 bases. With 6 bases clipped from V and 8 bases from J, the junction kept 5 bases outside the gene matches. The CDR3 loop spans 12 amino acids. The germline CDR1 and CDR2 sequences are MNHEY and SVGAGI. CDR3 protein: CASSQGAWGYTF. The CDR3 DNA follows: TGTGCCAGCAGCCAGGGGGCGTGGGGCTACACCTTC.

This clone was seen a single time. This chain connects TRBV9 to TRBJ2-7; 9 bases match TRBD1. V trimming: 4 bases; J trimming: 2 bases; junction bases outside the gene matches: 4. The length of the CDR3 is 14 residues. In germline, CDR1 is SGDLS, CDR2 YYNGEE. The CDR3 sequence: CASSPTGGPYEQYF. DNA for the CDR3: TGTGCCAGCAGCCCCACAGGGGGCCCCTACGAGCAGTACTTC. The entire variable domain, with the rest obtained from reference TRBV9 and TRBJ2-7, is as follows: DSGVTQTPKHLITATGQRVTLRCSPRSGDLSVYWYQQSLDQGLQFLIQYYNGEERAKGNILERFSAQQFPDLHSELNLSSLELGDSALYFCASSPTGGPYEQYFGPGTRLTVT.

The CDR3 DNA is TGTGCCAGCAGCAGCATAATCAGGGGGAGCTCCTATAATTCACCCCTCCACTTT. It codes for CASSSIIRGSSYNSPLHF. This chain connects TRBV11-3 to TRBJ1-6, with 7 bases lining up with TRBD1. Germline V gene data show CDR1 as SGHNT and CDR2 as YENEEA. With V trimmed by 5 bases and J by 0 bases, 10 bases remained unmatched. CDR3 length equals 18 residues. The full variable domain, its missing parts supplied by reference TRBV11-3 and TRBJ1-6, is EAGVVQSPRYKIIEKKQPVAFWCNPISGHNTLYWYLQNLGQGPELLIRYENEEAVDDSQLPKDRFSAERLKGVDSTLKIQPAELGDSAVYLCASSSIIRGSSYNSPLHFGNGTRLTVT.

V is TRBV5-1 and J is TRBJ1-6; 8 nucleotides line up with TRBD1. The germline V gene encodes CDR1 SGHRS and CDR2 YFSETQ. V shed 4 bases and J 10 bases; nucleotides not matched to a gene: 7. This CDR3 contains 14 residues. Written as DNA, the CDR3 is TGCGCCAGCAGCGCGCAGGGGGCTAACTCACCCCTCCACTTT. Residues: CASSAQGANSPLHF.

The J gene is TRBJ2-5, the V gene TRBV28, with D uncertain. Per the germline V gene, CDR1 is MDHEN and CDR2 is SYDVKM. This CDR3 has 11 residues. Trimming took off 8 bases at V and 5 bases at J, with 9 bases between the two ends. The CDR3 nucleotides read TGTGCCAGCGGCTCATTGGAGACCCAGTACTTC. Protein sequence: CASGSLETQYF.

V and J are TRBV6-4 and TRBJ2-2; 9 bases are shared with TRBD2. V was clipped by 3 bases and J by 6 bases; unmatched bases: 5. Germline V CDR1 and CDR2: MRHNA, SNTAGT. The CDR3 length is 15 residues. The CDR3 region is CASSESVAGAGELFF. The CDR3 DNA sequence: TGTGCCAGCAGTGAAAGCGTAGCGGGAGCCGGGGAGCTGTTTTTT.

The chain recombines TRBV5-1 with TRBJ2-3, with 9 bases lining up with TRBD1. The CDR3 length is 15 residues. Germline V gene data show CDR1 as SGHRS and CDR2 as YFSETQ. V lost 4 bases, J lost 3 bases, and 6 bases stayed unmatched. Written as DNA, the CDR3 is TGCGCCAGCAGCCCAGGACAGGGGTGGACAGATACGCAGTATTTT. Translating it yields CASSPGQGWTDTQYF.

This chain uses TRBV12-5 with TRBJ2-3; D is unclear. The germline V gene has CDR1 LGHNT and CDR2 FRNRAP. The CDR3 spans 12 residues. V lost 1 base to trimming and J lost 5 bases, with 4 bases between them. CDR3 loop: CASGLGGDTQYF. The CDR3 nucleotides read TGTGCTAGTGGTTTGGGAGGAGATACGCAGTATTTT.

The rearrangement joins TRBV5-4 to TRBJ1-2, with D uncertain. The CDR3 totals 13 residues. CDR1 SGHNT and CDR2 YYREEE come from the germline V gene (reference sequence). V dropped 0 bases and J dropped 2 bases, with 5 bases sitting between them. The CDR3 bases are TGTGCCAGCAGCTTGGAACTGAACTATGGCTACACCTTC. It translates to CASSLELNYGYTF.

This sequence joins TRBV6-5 and TRBJ2-1, with 8 bases identical to TRBD2. The V gene end was trimmed by 6 bases and the J gene end by 4 bases; junction bases not matched to a gene: 8. In germline, CDR1 is MNHEY, CDR2 SVGAGI. The CDR3 consists of 15 residues. The CDR3 spells CASRSTSAIYNEQFF. For the CDR3, the DNA is TGTGCCAGCAGGTCGACTAGCGCGATTTACAATGAGCAGTTCTTC.

This clone was seen a few times. This chain joins TRBV11-2 and TRBJ2-7; tentatively, D is TRBD1 (5 bases). The CDR3 length is 16 residues. Trimming removed 6 bases at V and 2 bases at J, with 20 bases between. Looked up from germline, CDR1 is SGHAT and CDR2 is FQNNGV. The CDR3 region has the DNA TGTGCCAGCAGTCAAGAAGGGTGGACACCTACCTACGAGCAGTACTTC. Residues: CASSQEGWTPTYEQYF.